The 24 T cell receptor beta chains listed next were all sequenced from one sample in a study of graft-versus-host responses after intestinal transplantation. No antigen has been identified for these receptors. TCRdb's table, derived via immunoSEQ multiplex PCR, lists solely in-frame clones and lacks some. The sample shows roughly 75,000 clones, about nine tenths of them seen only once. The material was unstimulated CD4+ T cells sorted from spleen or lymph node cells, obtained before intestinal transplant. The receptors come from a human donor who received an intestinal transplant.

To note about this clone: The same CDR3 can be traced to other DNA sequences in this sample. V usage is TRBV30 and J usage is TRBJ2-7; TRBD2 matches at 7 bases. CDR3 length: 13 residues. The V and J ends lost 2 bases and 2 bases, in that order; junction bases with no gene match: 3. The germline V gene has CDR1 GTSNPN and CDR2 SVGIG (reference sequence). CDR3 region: CAWSWGGPYEQYF. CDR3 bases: TGTGCCTGGAGTTGGGGGGGTCCCTACGAGCAGTACTTC. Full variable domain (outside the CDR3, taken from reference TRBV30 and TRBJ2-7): SQTIHQWPATLVQPVGSPLSLECTVEGTSNPNLYWYRQAAGRGLQLLFYSVGIGQISSEVPQNLSASRPQDRQFILSSKKLLLSDSGFYLCAWSWGGPYEQYFGPGTRLTVT.

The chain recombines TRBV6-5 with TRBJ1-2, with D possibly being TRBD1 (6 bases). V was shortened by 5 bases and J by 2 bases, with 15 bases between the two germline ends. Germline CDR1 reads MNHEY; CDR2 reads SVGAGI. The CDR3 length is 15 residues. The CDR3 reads CASSQLRQANYGYTF. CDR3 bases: TGTGCCAGCAGTCAGCTAAGACAGGCGAACTATGGCTACACCTTC.

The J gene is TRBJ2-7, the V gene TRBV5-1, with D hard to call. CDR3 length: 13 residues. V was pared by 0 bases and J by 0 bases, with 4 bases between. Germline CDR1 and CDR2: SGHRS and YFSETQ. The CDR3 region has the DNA TGCGCCAGCAGCTTGGCGTTCTCCTACGAGCAGTACTTC. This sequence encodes CASSLAFSYEQYF.

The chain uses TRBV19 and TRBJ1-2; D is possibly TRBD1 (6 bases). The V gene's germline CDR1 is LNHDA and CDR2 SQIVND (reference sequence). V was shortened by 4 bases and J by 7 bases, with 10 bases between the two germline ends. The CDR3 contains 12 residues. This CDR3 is CASSTRGIGYTF. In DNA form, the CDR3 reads TGTGCCAGTAGTACGAGGGGGATTGGCTACACCTTC.

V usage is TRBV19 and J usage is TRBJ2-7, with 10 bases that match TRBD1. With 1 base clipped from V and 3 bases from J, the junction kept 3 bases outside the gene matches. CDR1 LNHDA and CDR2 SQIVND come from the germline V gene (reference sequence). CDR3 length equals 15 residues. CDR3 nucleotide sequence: TGTGCCAGTAGTATAGTACGGGACAGGGGCTACGAGCAGTACTTC. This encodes CASSIVRDRGYEQYF. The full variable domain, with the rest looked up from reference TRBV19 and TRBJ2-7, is DGGITQSPKYLFRKEGQNVTLSCEQNLNHDAMYWYRQDPGQGLRLIYYSQIVNDFQKGDIAEGYSVSREKKESFPLTVTSAQKNPTAFYLCASSIVRDRGYEQYFGPGTRLTVT.

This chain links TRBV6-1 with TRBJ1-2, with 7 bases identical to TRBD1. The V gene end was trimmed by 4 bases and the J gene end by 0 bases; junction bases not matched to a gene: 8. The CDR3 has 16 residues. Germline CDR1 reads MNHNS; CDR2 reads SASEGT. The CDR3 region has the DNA TGTGCCAGCAGTGTTAGGACAGGCCTAGCTAACTATGGCTACACCTTC. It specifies CASSVRTGLANYGYTF.

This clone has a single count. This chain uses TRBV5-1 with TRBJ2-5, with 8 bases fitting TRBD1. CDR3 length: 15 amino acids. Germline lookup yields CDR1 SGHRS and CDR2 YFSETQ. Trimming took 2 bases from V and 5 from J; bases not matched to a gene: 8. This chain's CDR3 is CASSFPGGLGETQYF. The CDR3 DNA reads TGCGCCAGCAGCTTCCCAGGGGGCCTTGGGGAGACCCAGTACTTC.

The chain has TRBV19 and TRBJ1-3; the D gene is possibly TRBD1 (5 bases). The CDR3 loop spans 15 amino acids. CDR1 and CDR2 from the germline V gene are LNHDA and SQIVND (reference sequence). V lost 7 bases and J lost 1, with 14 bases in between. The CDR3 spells CASTPGYLSGNTIYF. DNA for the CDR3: TGTGCCAGTACTCCAGGGTATCTTTCTGGAAACACCATATATTTT.

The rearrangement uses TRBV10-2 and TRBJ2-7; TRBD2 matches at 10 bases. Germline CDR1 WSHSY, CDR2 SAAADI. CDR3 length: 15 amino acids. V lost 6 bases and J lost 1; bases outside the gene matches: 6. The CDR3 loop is CASRDSGGPSYEQYF. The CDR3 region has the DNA TGCGCCAGCAGAGATAGCGGGGGGCCTTCCTACGAGCAGTACTTC.

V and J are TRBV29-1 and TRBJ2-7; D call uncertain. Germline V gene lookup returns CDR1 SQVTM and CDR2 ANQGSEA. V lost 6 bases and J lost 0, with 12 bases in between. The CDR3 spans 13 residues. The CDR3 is CSVRDTYSYEQYF. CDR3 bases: TGCAGCGTCCGCGACACCTACTCCTACGAGCAGTACTTC.

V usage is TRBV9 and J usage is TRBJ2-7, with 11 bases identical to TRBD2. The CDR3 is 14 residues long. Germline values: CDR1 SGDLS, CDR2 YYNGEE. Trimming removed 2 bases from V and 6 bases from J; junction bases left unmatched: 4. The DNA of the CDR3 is TGTGCCAGCAGCGTCGATCTAGCGGGGGGCGAGCAGTACTTC. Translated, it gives CASSVDLAGGEQYF.

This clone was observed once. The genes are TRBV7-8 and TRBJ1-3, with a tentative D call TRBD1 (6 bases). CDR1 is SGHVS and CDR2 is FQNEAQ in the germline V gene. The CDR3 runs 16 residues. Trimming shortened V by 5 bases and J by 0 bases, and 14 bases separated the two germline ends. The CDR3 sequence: CASSPITGYSGNTIYF. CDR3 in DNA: TGTGCCAGCAGCCCGATTACAGGGTACTCTGGAAACACCATATATTTT.

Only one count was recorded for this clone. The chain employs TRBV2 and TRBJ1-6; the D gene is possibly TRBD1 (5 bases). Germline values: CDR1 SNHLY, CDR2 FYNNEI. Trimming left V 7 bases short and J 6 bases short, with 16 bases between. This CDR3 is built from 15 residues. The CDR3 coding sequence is TGTGCCAGCACCTCAGACAGACAGTTTAATTCACCCCTCCACTTT. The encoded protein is CASTSDRQFNSPLHF.

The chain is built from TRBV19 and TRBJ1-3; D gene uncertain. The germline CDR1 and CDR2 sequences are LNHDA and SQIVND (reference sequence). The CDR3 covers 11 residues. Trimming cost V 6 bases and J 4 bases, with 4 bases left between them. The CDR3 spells CASRSGNTIYF. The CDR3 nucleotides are TGTGCCAGTAGATCGGGAAACACCATATATTTT.

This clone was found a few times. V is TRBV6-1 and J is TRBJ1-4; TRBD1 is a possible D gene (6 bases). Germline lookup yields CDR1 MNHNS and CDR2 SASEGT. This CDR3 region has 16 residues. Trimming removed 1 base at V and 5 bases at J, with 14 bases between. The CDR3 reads CASSEGTGKVNEKLFF. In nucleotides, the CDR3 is TGTGCCAGCAGTGAAGGAACAGGGAAGGTGAATGAAAAACTGTTTTTT.

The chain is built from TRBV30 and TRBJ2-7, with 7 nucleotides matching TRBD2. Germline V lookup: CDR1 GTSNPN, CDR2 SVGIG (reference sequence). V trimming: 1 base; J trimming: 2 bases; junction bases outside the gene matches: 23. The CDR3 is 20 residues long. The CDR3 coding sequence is TGTGCCTGGAGTGGAGGTCTTGGTTATTTTCAAGCGGGGCCTGCCTACGAGCAGTACTTC. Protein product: CAWSGGLGYFQAGPAYEQYF.

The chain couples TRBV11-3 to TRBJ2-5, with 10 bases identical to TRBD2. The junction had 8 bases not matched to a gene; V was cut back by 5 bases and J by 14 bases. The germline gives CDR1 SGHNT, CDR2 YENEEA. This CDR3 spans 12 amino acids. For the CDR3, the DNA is TGTGCCAGCAGCATTGGACTAGCGGCATCCTACTTC. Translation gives CASSIGLAASYF.

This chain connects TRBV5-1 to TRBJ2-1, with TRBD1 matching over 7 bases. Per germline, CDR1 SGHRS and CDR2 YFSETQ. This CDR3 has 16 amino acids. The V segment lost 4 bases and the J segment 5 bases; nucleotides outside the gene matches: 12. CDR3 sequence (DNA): TGCGCCAGCAGCCTAGGGGGCTTCGATGGTAACAATGAGCAGTTCTTC. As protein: CASSLGGFDGNNEQFF.

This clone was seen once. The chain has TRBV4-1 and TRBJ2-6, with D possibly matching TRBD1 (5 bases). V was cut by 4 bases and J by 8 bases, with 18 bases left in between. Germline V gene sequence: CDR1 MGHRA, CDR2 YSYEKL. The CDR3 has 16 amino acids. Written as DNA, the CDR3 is TGCGCCAGCAGCCCTACGAGTCCGGTGGGGCCCAACGTCCTGACTTTC. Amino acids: CASSPTSPVGPNVLTF.

The CDR3: CASSLALSGSYNSPLHF. CDR3 nucleotides: TGTGCCAGCAGCTTAGCTTTAAGTGGGAGCTATAATTCACCCCTCCACTTT. The V and J genes are TRBV7-9 and TRBJ1-6; D not certain. V lost 0 bases, J lost 3 bases, and 12 bases lay in between. Germline CDR1 SEHNR, CDR2 FQNEAQ (reference sequence). This CDR3 contains 17 residues.

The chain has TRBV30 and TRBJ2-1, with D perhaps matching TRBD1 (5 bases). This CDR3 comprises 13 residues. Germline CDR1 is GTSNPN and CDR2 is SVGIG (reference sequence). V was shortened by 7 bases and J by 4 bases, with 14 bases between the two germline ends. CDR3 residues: CAFRGSLYNEQFF. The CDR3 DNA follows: TGTGCCTTTAGGGGCAGCCTATACAATGAGCAGTTCTTC.

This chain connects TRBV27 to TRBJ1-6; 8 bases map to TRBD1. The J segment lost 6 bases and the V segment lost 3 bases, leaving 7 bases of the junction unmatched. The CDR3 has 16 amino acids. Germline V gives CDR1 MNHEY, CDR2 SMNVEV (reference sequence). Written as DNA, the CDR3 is TGTGCCAGCAGTTTGACAGGGGCCCTTGGTAATTCACCCCTCCACTTT. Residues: CASSLTGALGNSPLHF.

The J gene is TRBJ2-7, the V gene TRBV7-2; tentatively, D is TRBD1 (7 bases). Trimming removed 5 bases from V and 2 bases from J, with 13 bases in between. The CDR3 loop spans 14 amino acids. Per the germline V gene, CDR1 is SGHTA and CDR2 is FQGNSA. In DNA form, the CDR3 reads TGTGCCAGCAGCCAGGGGGACTTCCCCTACGAGCAGTACTTC. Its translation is CASSQGDFPYEQYF.

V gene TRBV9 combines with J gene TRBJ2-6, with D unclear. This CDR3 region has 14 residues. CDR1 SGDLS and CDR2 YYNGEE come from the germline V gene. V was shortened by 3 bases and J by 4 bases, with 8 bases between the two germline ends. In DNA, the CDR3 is TGTGCCAGCAGCGCCAGGTGGGGGGCCAACGTCCTGACTTTC. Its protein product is CASSARWGANVLTF. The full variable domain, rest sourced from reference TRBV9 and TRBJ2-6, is DSGVTQTPKHLITATGQRVTLRCSPRSGDLSVYWYQQSLDQGLQFLIQYYNGEERAKGNILERFSAQQFPDLHSELNLSSLELGDSALYFCASSARWGANVLTFGAGSRLTVL.